This TCR beta chain originates from a study of shared clonotypes between healthy human individuals. This clone was found a few times. Its target is not known. At the DNA level, this CDR3 is encoded by other sequences in the same sample as well. Findings and limits, study-wide: Clonotype sharing among donors was thought likely to change with sequencing depth.

Sequencing used immunoSEQ multiplex PCR; TCRdb keeps in-frame clones, though not all of them. The table lists fewer than 700,000 clones, roughly 72% of them singletons. Trimming took off 5 bases at V and 4 bases at J, with 14 bases between the two ends. Germline CDR1 MNHNY, CDR2 SVGAGI (reference sequence). The CDR3 sequence is 14 residues long. The unsorted samples had some 90 million PBMCs used for genomic DNA. This chain joins TRBV6-6 and TRBJ1-2; the D gene is possibly TRBD1 (5 bases). The clonotype comes from a woman in her forties in good health. Some clones in this sample may be carry-over from other donors' samples. Specimen: PBMCs. The CDR3 bases are TGTGCCAGCAGTCGCCAGGGAATACTCTATGGCTACACCTTC. Translated, it gives CASSRQGILYGYTF.